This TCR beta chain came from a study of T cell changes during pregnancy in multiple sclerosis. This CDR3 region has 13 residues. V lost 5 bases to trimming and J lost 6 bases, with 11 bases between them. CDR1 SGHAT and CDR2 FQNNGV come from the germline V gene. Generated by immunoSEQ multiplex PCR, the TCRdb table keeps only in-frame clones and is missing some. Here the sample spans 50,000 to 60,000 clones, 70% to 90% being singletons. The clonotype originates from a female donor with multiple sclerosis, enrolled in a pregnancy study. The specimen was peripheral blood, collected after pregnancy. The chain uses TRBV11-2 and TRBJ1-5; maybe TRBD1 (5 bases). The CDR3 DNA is TGTGCCAGCAGCCAGGAGGGGATTCAGCCCCAGCATTTT. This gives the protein CASSQEGIQPQHF.